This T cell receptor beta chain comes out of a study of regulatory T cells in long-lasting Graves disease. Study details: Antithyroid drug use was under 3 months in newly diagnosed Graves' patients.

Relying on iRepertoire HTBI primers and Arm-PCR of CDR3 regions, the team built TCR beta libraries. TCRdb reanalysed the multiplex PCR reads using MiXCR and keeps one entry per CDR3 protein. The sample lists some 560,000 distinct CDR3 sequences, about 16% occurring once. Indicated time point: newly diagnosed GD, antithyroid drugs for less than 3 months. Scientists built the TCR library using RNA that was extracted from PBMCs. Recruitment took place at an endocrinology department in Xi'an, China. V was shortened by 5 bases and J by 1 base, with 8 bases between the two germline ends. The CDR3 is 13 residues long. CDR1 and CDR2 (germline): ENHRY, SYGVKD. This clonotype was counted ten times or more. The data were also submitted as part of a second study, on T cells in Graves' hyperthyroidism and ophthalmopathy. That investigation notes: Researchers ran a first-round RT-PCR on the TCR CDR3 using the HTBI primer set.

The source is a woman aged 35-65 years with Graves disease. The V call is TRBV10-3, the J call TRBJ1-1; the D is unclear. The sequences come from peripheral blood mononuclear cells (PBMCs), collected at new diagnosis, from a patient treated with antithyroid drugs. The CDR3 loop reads CAISYPPNTEAFF. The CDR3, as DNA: TGTGCCATCAGTTACCCACCGAACACTGAAGCTTTCTTT.